Shown below are 18 T cell receptor beta chains from a single sample sequenced in a study of blood T cell repertoires in COVID-19 (TCRdb year 2020). The library relied on the immunoSEQ multiplex PCR assay. The immuneACCESS repertoire file appears here via TCRdb, limited to in-frame rearrangements. These files lack a portion of the clones; in checked studies, under half of the deficit traces to unresolved V genes, and the cause of the others is not known. Recorded for this sample are about 300,000 clones; about 93% of them occurred a single time. The top ten clones comprise 0.9% to 1.2% of the sample. Material for sequencing was PBMCs or T cells enriched from blood (not recorded which). The receptors stem from a woman in her twenties or thirties who had recovered from COVID-19.

The V gene is TRBV5-4, the J gene TRBJ2-7; D gene ambiguous. Looked up from germline, CDR1 is SGHNT and CDR2 is YYREEE (reference sequence). V was shortened by 0 bases and J by 9 bases, with 13 bases between the two germline ends. This CDR3 has 13 amino acids. The CDR3 DNA sequence: TGTGCCAGCAGCTTGGCCTCAGTGGCTGTGCAGTACTTC. This sequence encodes CASSLASVAVQYF.

This chain uses TRBV28 with TRBJ2-7, with D perhaps TRBD2 (6 bases). This CDR3 is 14 amino acids long. Germline V gene sequence: CDR1 MDHEN, CDR2 SYDVKM. V was clipped by 8 bases and J by 5 bases, with 19 bases between them. This CDR3 is CASGPGALRNEQYF. For the CDR3, the DNA is TGTGCCAGCGGTCCGGGAGCCCTTCGGAACGAGCAGTACTTC.

V usage is TRBV6-5 and J usage is TRBJ1-6; D ambiguous. The germline V gene has CDR1 MNHEY and CDR2 SVGAGI. CDR3 length: 16 residues. The V end lost 2 bases, the J end lost 7 bases, and 15 bases lay between the germline ends. Here the CDR3 DNA reads TGTGCCAGCAGTTACGTGGCAGGTGATAGGAATTCACCCCTCCACTTT. Amino acid sequence: CASSYVAGDRNSPLHF.

V and J are TRBV2 and TRBJ1-2, with 9 nucleotides matching TRBD1. This CDR3 spans 15 amino acids. Germline values: CDR1 SNHLY, CDR2 FYNNEI. V shed 5 bases, J shed 3 bases, and the junction held 7 bases outside the gene matches. DNA of the CDR3: TGTGCCAGCAGTCACCCCACAGGGGGCGACTATGGCTACACCTTC. Residues: CASSHPTGGDYGYTF.

The rearrangement uses TRBV19 and TRBJ1-5, with a tentative D call TRBD1 (6 bases). The CDR3 runs to 16 residues. The germline V and J ends were trimmed by 7 bases and 4 bases, with 20 bases remaining between them. CDR1 LNHDA and CDR2 SQIVND come from the germline V gene (reference sequence). The CDR3 loop reads CASKSGGGARNQPQHF. The DNA of the CDR3 is TGTGCCAGTAAATCCGGCGGGGGGGCGAGGAATCAGCCCCAGCATTTT.

There are a few counts of this clone. The CDR3 loop is CASRSGTSGFNEQFF. Here the CDR3 DNA reads TGTGCCAGTCGAAGCGGGACTAGCGGGTTCAATGAGCAGTTCTTC. The genes are TRBV19 and TRBJ2-1; 12 nucleotides match TRBD2. This CDR3 comprises 15 residues. Germline trimming cut 8 bases from V and 6 bases from J; bases unmatched to any gene: 8. CDR1 is LNHDA and CDR2 is SQIVND in the germline V gene (reference sequence).

This chain joins TRBV9 and TRBJ1-6, with 7 bases matching TRBD1. Germline lookup yields CDR1 SGDLS and CDR2 YYNGEE. V lost 0 bases and J lost 6; bases outside the gene matches: 3. This CDR3 spans 15 amino acids. CDR3 nucleotides: TGTGCCAGCAGCGTAGTCTCAGGGGGTAATTCACCCCTCCACTTT. Amino acids: CASSVVSGGNSPLHF.

V usage is TRBV5-1 and J usage is TRBJ1-3; D is ambiguous. This CDR3 contains 16 residues. The V end was cut by 4 bases, the J end by 0 bases, with 14 bases between. Per germline, CDR1 SGHRS and CDR2 YFSETQ. This CDR3 reads CASSVKDGSSGNTIYF. In nucleotides, the CDR3 is TGCGCCAGCAGCGTGAAGGACGGGAGCTCTGGAAACACCATATATTTT.

This clone was recorded a few times. This chain connects TRBV4-2 to TRBJ2-1, with 10 bases matching TRBD1. CDR3 size: 16 residues. CDR1 LGHNA and CDR2 YNFKEQ come from the germline V gene. The V segment lost 1 base and the J segment 4 bases; nucleotides outside the gene matches: 4. DNA of the CDR3: TGTGCCAGCAGCCAAGGGACAGGGGGTGATTACAATGAGCAGTTCTTC. Translation gives CASSQGTGGDYNEQFF.

J is TRBJ1-1 and V is TRBV5-4, with a tentative D call TRBD1 (6 bases). Per germline, CDR1 SGHNT and CDR2 YYREEE (reference sequence). This CDR3 contains 17 residues. V was cut by 4 bases and J by 1 base, with 20 bases left in between. The CDR3 DNA reads TGTGCCAGCAGCAGAGGGACGTCGGTAGGGGGGAACACTGAAGCTTTCTTT. It translates to CASSRGTSVGGNTEAFF.

This clone appeared a single time. The chain links TRBV3-1 (or the pseudogene TRBV3-2) to TRBJ2-1; 10 bases are shared with TRBD2. This CDR3 is built from 17 residues. After removal of 3 bases from V and 4 bases from J, the junction contained 9 bases not matched to a gene. Germline V gene data show CDR1 as LGHDT and CDR2 as YNNKEL (reference sequence). The CDR3 DNA is TGTGCCAGCAGCCAGACCCTTGGGACTAGCGTATACAATGAGCAGTTCTTC. Protein: CASSQTLGTSVYNEQFF.

The J gene is TRBJ1-1, the V gene TRBV5-6, with 7 bases fitting TRBD1. CDR3 length: 15 residues. Germline loops: CDR1 SGHDT, CDR2 YYEEEE. V was pared by 4 bases and J by 1 base, with 7 bases of the junction left unmatched. The CDR3 bases are TGTGCCAGCAGCGTCGGGGACAGCCCGAACACTGAAGCTTTCTTT. This translates into CASSVGDSPNTEAFF.

V gene TRBV6-2 or TRBV6-3 combines with J gene TRBJ2-5; TRBD2 aligns across 11 bases. Germline lookup yields CDR1 MNHEY and CDR2 SVGEGT. The length of the CDR3 is 17 residues. Trimming at V came to 5 bases and at J to 5 bases, leaving 13 bases not matched to a gene. The CDR3 DNA reads TGTGCCAGCAGTCCAGGACTAGCGGGTGAAGGGTTGGAGACCCAGTACTTC. It codes for CASSPGLAGEGLETQYF.

V is TRBV7-9 and J is TRBJ2-5, with D possibly being TRBD2 (6 bases). This CDR3 contains 14 residues. CDR1 is SEHNR and CDR2 is FQNEAQ in the germline V gene (reference sequence). V lost 3 bases, J lost 5 bases, and 13 bases lay in between. The CDR3 reads CASSFGGWSETQYF. CDR3 DNA sequence: TGTGCCAGCAGCTTCGGGGGATGGAGTGAGACCCAGTACTTC.

This clone was counted between two and nine times. The genes are TRBV7-2 and TRBJ2-7; 10 bases agree with TRBD1. Germline lookup yields CDR1 SGHTA and CDR2 FQGNSA. The CDR3 is 15 amino acids. Trimming at V came to 2 bases and at J to 2 bases, leaving 3 bases not matched to a gene. Here the CDR3 DNA reads TGTGCCAGCAGCTTAACGGGACAGGGGCCCTACGAGCAGTACTTC. This sequence encodes CASSLTGQGPYEQYF.

The CDR3 nucleotides read TGTGCCAGCAGCCAAGAAAACCGTCCGGGGTCACCCCTCCACTTT. Amino acid sequence: CASSQENRPGSPLHF. The chain employs TRBV14 and TRBJ1-6, with unresolved D. This CDR3 spans 15 amino acids. Germline V gene data show CDR1 as SGHDN and CDR2 as FVKESK. Trimming left V 0 bases short and J 10 bases short, with 13 bases between. Drawing the rest from reference TRBV14 and TRBJ1-6, the complete variable domain is EAGVTQFPSHSVIEKGQTVTLRCDPISGHDNLYWYRRVMGKEIKFLLHFVKESKQDESGMPNNRFLAERTGGTYSTLKVQPAELEDSGVYFCASSQENRPGSPLHFGNGTRLTVT.

The sample holds one count of this clone. The chain couples TRBV6-5 to TRBJ2-7, with no clear D. The CDR3 contains 15 residues. Trimming stripped 0 bases from V and 4 bases from J, with 13 bases between. Germline lookup yields CDR1 MNHEY and CDR2 SVGAGI. The CDR3 region is CASSYSGYQPYEQYF. The CDR3 nucleotides are TGTGCCAGCAGTTACTCCGGGTACCAGCCTTACGAGCAGTACTTC.

The genes are TRBV19 and TRBJ1-1; TRBD1 is a possible D gene (6 bases). CDR1 and CDR2 (germline): LNHDA, SQIVND (reference sequence). CDR3 size: 15 residues. The ends were cut back, 3 bases at V and 1 base at J, with 12 bases in the middle. This CDR3 is CASSMAAQGNTEAFF. Here the CDR3 DNA reads TGTGCCAGTAGTATGGCGGCACAGGGGAACACTGAAGCTTTCTTT.